This is a list of T cell receptor beta chains from one sample in a study of blood T cell repertoires in COVID-19. Profiling relied on immunoSEQ multiplex PCR, and the TCRdb table lists in-frame clones only, not all of them. Among about 260,000 clones listed, over 75% were seen once. The material sequenced was peripheral blood. The receptor set was obtained from a woman aged 50 to 65 with acute or convalescent COVID-19. CDR3s include the opening cysteine and the closing phenylalanine or tryptophan. Fields, in order: CDR3 length, V gene, J gene, D gene, CDR3 protein. The D gene is left open where the match is weak.

17,TRBV28,TRBJ1-1,TRBD1,CASSPNRGPRGVAEAFF
14,TRBV7-2,TRBJ2-2,.,CASSRDKNTGELFF
13,TRBV5-6,TRBJ1-2,.,CASSLRQGNGYTF
13,TRBV11-1,TRBJ2-7,.,CASSFGTAWEQYF
16,TRBV5-1,TRBJ2-7,TRBD2,CASSLGFGTSGYEQYF
11,TRBV29-1,TRBJ2-7,.,CSVASGYEQYF
13,TRBV28,TRBJ1-1,.,CASSASVNTEAFF
16,TRBV6-6,TRBJ2-7,TRBD2,CASRHTFGAGAYEQYF
12,TRBV3-1/TRBV3-2,TRBJ2-1,.,CASSQADNEQFF
14,TRBV5-4,TRBJ1-1,.,CASSLGSGITEAFF
15,TRBV7-9,TRBJ2-7,.,CASSLRLSSTYEQYF
15,TRBV2,TRBJ2-2,TRBD1,CASSVVTGAAGELFF
16,TRBV7-6,TRBJ2-3,TRBD2,CASSSQGGLATDTQYF
16,TRBV28,TRBJ1-4,.,CASSSRRGATNEKLFF
18,TRBV12-2,TRBJ2-1,.,CASRLPLFAGRSYNEQFF
16,TRBV10-3,TRBJ2-3,.,CAISAGGPVKGDTQYF
16,TRBV27,TRBJ1-3,.,CASSTDSLSSGNTIYF
14,TRBV6-5,TRBJ2-7,.,CASSYSRQAGEQYF
15,TRBV11-2,TRBJ1-3,TRBD1,CASRPYDRGRNTIYF
15,TRBV28,TRBJ1-5,TRBD1,CASGSTGGGGQPQHF
14,TRBV6-2/TRBV6-3,TRBJ1-5,.,CASSPSTTGQPQHF
15,TRBV28,TRBJ1-5,.,CASSFQGIRNQPQHF
15,TRBV2,TRBJ1-3,TRBD1,CASSRVRQGGNTIYF
15,TRBV3-1/TRBV3-2,TRBJ2-7,TRBD2,CASSLTSGSSYEQYF
14,TRBV19,TRBJ1-2,.,CASSIRDGENGYTF
17,TRBV15,TRBJ2-4,TRBD1,CATSSIPGQGAKNIQYF
19,TRBV21-1,TRBJ2-7,.,CASSAPPLPGGSLRREQYF
14,TRBV29-1,TRBJ2-1,TRBD2,CSLTGTSGMDEQFF
12,TRBV12-3/TRBV12-4,TRBJ2-2,TRBD1,CASRQGAGELFF
17,TRBV5-1,TRBJ2-4,TRBD1,CASSLGPPTGGSNIQYF
15,TRBV28,TRBJ1-2,.,CASRPGSASIYGYTF
13,TRBV10-2,TRBJ1-2,TRBD1,CASRGQGDYGYTF
13,TRBV3-1/TRBV3-2,TRBJ1-5,TRBD1,CASSFRTGQTQHF
14,TRBV6-5,TRBJ2-5,.,CASRTPGGTETQYF
13,TRBV5-1,TRBJ2-1,.,CASSFIADNEQFF
14,TRBV6-5,TRBJ1-5,.,CASSYSREGQPQHF
14,TRBV30,TRBJ1-1,TRBD1,CAWRGQGSGQGAFF